Listed below are T cell receptor beta chains from one sample, sequenced in a study of T cells after yellow fever vaccination. TCRdb called the 5' RACE reads again in MiXCR, with one record for every CDR3 protein. The sample yields a few hundred thousand distinct CDR3 sequences, 6.8% seen once. Specimen: PBMCs, collected 45 days after the first yellow fever vaccination. Source of these receptors: a man younger than 35 who received the YFV17D yellow fever vaccine. Each CDR3 is given with its conserved first and last residue. A D gene is named only where the DNA matches it firmly. A clone size is listed for some rows: how often the clone was seen (once, few, many), or a class if it is expanded.

d_call	v_call	clone_size	cdr3_length	j_call	cdr3_aa	cdr3_nt
NA	TRBV7-2	NA	15	TRBJ2-1	CASSGTSYSYNEQFF	TGTGCCAGCAGCGGGACTTCTTACTCCTACAATGAGCAGTTCTTC
TRBD1	TRBV12-3/TRBV12-4	NA	14	TRBJ1-4	CASSSNQQGDILFF	TGTGCCAGCAGTTCCAACCAGCAGGGGGATATACTGTTTTTT
NA	TRBV20-1	NA	16	TRBJ2-5	CCARAIQPGNQETQYF	TGCTGTGCTAGAGCCATCCAGCCGGGAAACCAAGAGACCCAGTACTTC
TRBD2	TRBV7-2	few	17	TRBJ2-5	CASSFSLLAGTQETQYF	TGTGCCAGCAGCTTTTCACTACTAGCGGGCACCCAAGAGACCCAGTACTTC
NA	TRBV4-3	many	13	TRBJ1-2	CASSQDRGRGYTF	TGCGCCAGCAGCCAAGATCGGGGAAGAGGCTACACCTTC
NA	TRBV5-1	many	18	TRBJ2-3	CASSLALRTVSTPDTQYF	TGCGCCAGCAGCTTGGCCCTACGGACAGTCTCCACCCCAGATACGCAGTATTTT
NA	TRBV7-2	NA	14	TRBJ1-2	CASSFYRNNYGYTF	TGTGCCAGCAGCTTCTACAGAAATAACTATGGCTACACCTTC
TRBD1	TRBV5-4	few	15	TRBJ1-2	CASSLETGGLYGYTF	TGTGCCAGCAGCTTGGAGACAGGGGGGCTCTATGGCTACACCTTC
NA	TRBV5-6	NA	14	TRBJ2-2	CASSFSPNTGELFF	TGTGCCAGCAGCTTCTCGCCGAACACCGGGGAGCTGTTTTTT
NA	TRBV12-3/TRBV12-4	many	11	TRBJ1-1	CASSRGTEAFF	TGTGCCAGCTCACGGGGGACTGAAGCTTTCTTT
TRBD1	TRBV10-1	many	13	TRBJ2-3	CASARDRTDTQYF	TGCGCCAGCGCACGGGACAGAACAGATACGCAGTATTTT
TRBD2	TRBV4-2	NA	20	TRBJ2-3	CASSPQGSGDPSVGTDTQYF	TGTGCCAGCAGCCCGCAGGGTAGCGGGGACCCCTCGGTGGGCACAGATACGCAGTATTTT
TRBD1	TRBV3-1	few	13	TRBJ2-2	CASSSTGGGELFF	TGTGCCAGCAGCTCGACAGGGGGGGGGGAGCTGTTTTTT
NA	TRBV29-1	few	12	TRBJ2-4	CSVSGAGNIQYF	TGCAGCGTTTCAGGCGCGGGGAACATTCAGTACTTC
NA	TRBV7-9	many	14	TRBJ1-3	CASSLWETGNTIYF	TGTGCCAGCAGCTTATGGGAAACTGGAAACACCATATATTTT
NA	TRBV19	NA	16	TRBJ2-7	CASSPRLQGPGYEQYF	TGTGCCAGTAGTCCCCGGCTACAGGGCCCCGGGTACGAGCAGTACTTC
TRBD2	TRBV11-2	many	16	TRBJ2-3	CASSLRSGGSTDTQYF	TGTGCCAGCAGCTTGAGGAGCGGGGGAAGCACAGATACGCAGTATTTT